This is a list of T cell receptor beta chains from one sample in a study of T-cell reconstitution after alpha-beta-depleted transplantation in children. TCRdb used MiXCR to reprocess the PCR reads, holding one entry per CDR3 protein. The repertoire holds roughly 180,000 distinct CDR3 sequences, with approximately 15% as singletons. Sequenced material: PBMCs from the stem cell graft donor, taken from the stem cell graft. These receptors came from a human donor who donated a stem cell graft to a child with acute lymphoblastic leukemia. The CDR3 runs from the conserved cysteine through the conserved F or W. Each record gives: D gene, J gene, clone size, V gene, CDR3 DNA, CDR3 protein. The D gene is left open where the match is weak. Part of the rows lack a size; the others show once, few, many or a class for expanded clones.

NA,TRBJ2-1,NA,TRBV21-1,TGTGCCAGCCCACGGGAGGGTTGGATCAATGAGCAGTTCTTC,CASPREGWINEQFF
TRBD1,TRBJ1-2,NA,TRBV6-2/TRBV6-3,TGTGCCAGCAGATTCGGACAGGGAATATATGGCTACACCTTC,CASRFGQGIYGYTF
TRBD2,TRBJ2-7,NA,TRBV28,TGTGCCAGCAGTTTATTTAGCGGGAGTCTCGAGCAGTACTTC,CASSLFSGSLEQYF
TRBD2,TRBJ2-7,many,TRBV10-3,TGTGCCATCAGTAACCCGGGACTAGCGGGATACGAGCAGTACTTC,CAISNPGLAGYEQYF
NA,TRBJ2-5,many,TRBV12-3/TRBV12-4,TGTGCCAGCAGTATTAGACTGGGTTCCCAGTACTTC,CASSIRLGSQYF
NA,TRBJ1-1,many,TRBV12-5,TGTGCTAGTGGTTCGGGGGGTCTGAACACTGAAGCTTTCTTT,CASGSGGLNTEAFF
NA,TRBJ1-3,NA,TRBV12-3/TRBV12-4,TGTGCCAGCTACATACGGGAGTCAGGAAACACCATATATTTT,CASYIRESGNTIYF
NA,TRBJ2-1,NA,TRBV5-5,TGTGCCAGCAGCTCGCTAGCGAAACTATATCATGAGCAGTTCTTC,CASSSLAKLYHEQFF
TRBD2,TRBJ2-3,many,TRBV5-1,TGCGCCAGCAGCTTGTTACTAGCGAGCACAGATACGCAGTATTTT,CASSLLLASTDTQYF
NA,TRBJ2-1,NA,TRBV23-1,TGCGCCAGCAGTCAATCGGGCTGTTTGGGCAATGAGCAGTTCTTC,CASSQSGCLGNEQFF
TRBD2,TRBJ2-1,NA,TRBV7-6,TGTGCCAGCAGCTATCCCGGGGGGTCGGGGGTAGCGGTATACTATGAGCAGTTCTTC,CASSYPGGSGVAVYYEQFF
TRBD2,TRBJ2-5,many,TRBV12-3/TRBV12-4,TGTGCCAGCAGTCCGCGATCGGGACTAGCGGTAGAGACCCAGTACTTC,CASSPRSGLAVETQYF
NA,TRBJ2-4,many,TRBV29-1,TGCAGCGGCTTACTAGCTGGGGCCAAAAACATTCAGTACTTC,CSGLLAGAKNIQYF
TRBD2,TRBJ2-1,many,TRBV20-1,TGCAGTGCTTTAGCGGGCCACAATGAGCAGTTCTTC,CSALAGHNEQFF
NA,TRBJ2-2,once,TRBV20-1,TGCAGTGCTCCGGACTCCTCGAACACCGGGGAGCTGTTTTTT,CSAPDSSNTGELFF
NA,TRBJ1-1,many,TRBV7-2,TGTGCCAGCAGCGAAGGAAGAGGTAGGAACACTGAAGCTTTCTTT,CASSEGRGRNTEAFF